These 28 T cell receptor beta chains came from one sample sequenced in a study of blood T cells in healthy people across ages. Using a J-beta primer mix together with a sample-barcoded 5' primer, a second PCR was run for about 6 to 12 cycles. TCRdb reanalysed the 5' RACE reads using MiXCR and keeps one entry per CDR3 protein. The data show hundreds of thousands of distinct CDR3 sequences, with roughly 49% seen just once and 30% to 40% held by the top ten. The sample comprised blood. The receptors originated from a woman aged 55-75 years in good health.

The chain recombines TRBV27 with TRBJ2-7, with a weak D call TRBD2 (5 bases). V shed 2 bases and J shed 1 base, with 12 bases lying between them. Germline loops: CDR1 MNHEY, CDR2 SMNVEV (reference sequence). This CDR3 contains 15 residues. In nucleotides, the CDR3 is TGTGCCAGCAGTTTAATAGGCCTAGCTTCCTACGAGCAGTACTTC. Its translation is CASSLIGLASYEQYF.

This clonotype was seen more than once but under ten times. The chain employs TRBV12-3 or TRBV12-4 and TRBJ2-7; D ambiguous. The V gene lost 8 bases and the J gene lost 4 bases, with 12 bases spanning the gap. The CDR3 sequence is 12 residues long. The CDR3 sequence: CASGSDGYEQYF. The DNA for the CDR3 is TGTGCCAGCGGATCAGACGGATACGAGCAGTACTTC.

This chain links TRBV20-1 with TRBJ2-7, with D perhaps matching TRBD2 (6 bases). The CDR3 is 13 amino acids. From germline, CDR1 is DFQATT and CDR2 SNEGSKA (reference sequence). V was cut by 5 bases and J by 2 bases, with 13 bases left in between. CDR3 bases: TGCAGTGCTGGAGCGGGTGGGACCTACGAGCAGTACTTC. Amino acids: CSAGAGGTYEQYF.

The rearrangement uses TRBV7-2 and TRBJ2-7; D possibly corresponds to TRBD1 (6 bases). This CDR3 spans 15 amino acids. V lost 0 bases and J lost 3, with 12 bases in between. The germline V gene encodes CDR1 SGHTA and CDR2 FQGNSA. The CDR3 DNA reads TGTGCCAGCAGCTTAGCGTTAGGGGGAGACTACGAGCAGTACTTC. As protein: CASSLALGGDYEQYF.

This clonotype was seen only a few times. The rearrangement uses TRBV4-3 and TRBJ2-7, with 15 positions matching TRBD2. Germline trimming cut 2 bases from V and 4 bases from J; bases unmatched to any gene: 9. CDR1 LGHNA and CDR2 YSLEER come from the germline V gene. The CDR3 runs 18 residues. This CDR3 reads CASSQSLGTSGRLYEQYF. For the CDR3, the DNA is TGCGCCAGCAGCCAAAGTTTAGGGACTAGCGGGAGGTTGTACGAGCAGTACTTC.

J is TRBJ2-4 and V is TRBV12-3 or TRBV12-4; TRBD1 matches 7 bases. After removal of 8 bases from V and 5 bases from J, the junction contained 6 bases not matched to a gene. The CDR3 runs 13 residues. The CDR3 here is CASLFGTENIQYF. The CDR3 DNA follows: TGTGCCAGCCTATTTGGGACAGAAAACATTCAGTACTTC.

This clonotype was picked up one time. Written as DNA, the CDR3 is TGTGCCTGGAATTCCGGGACAGGGGCCGAGCAGTACTTC. This encodes CAWNSGTGAEQYF. The rearrangement joins TRBV30 to TRBJ2-7; 10 positions agree with TRBD1. There are 13 residues in the CDR3. V shed 4 bases, J shed 6 bases, and the junction held 6 bases outside the gene matches. Germline CDR1 is GTSNPN and CDR2 is SVGIG (reference sequence).

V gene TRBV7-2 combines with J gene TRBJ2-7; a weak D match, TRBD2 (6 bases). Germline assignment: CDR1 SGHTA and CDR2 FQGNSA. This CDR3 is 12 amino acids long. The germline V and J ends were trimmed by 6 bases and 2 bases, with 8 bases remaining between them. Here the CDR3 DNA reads TGTGCCAGCAGTCGGACTACCTACGAGCAGTACTTC. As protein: CASSRTTYEQYF.

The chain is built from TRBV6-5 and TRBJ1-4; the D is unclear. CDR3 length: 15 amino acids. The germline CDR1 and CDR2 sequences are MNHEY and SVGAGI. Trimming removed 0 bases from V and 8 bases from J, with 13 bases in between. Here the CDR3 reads CASSYSGADEEKLFF. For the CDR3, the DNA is TGTGCCAGCAGTTACTCTGGAGCGGATGAGGAAAAACTGTTTTTT.

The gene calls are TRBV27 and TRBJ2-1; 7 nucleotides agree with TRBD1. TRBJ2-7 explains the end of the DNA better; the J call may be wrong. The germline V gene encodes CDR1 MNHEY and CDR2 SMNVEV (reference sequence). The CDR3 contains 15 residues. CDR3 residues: CASSLSPDRVNEQYF. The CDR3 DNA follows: TGTGCCAGCAGTTTATCCCCAGACAGGGTCAATGAGCAGTACTTC.

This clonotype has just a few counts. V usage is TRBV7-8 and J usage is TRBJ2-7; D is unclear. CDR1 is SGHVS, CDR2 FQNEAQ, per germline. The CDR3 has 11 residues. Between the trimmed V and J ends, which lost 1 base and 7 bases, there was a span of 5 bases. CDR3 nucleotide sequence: TGTGCCAGCAGCTTAGATGGGGAGCAGTACTTC. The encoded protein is CASSLDGEQYF.

The CDR3, as DNA: TGCGCCAGCAGCTACGATCGGGATTCTTACAATGAGCAGTACTTC. Residues: CASSYDRDSYNEQYF. The chain has TRBV4-3 and TRBJ2-7; D might be TRBD2 (5 bases). Germline assignment: CDR1 LGHNA and CDR2 YSLEER. The CDR3 is 15 amino acids. Trimming took off 5 bases at V and 7 bases at J, with 21 bases between the two ends.

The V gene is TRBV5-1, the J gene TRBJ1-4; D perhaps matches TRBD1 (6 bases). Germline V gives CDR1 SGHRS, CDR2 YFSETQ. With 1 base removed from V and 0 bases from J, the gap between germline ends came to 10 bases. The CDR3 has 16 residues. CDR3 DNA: TGCGCCAGCAGCTTGAGGGGACAAGCAACTAATGAAAAACTGTTTTTT. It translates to CASSLRGQATNEKLFF.

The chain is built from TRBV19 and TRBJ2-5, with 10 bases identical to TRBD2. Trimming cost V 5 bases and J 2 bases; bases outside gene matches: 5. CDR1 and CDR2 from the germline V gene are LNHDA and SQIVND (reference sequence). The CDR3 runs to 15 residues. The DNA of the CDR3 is TGTGCCAGTAGTTCAGGGACTAGCGAACAAGAGACCCAGTACTTC. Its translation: CASSSGTSEQETQYF. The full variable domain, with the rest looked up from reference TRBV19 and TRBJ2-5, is DGGITQSPKYLFRKEGQNVTLSCEQNLNHDAMYWYRQDPGQGLRLIYYSQIVNDFQKGDIAEGYSVSREKKESFPLTVTSAQKNPTAFYLCASSSGTSEQETQYFGPGTRLLVL.

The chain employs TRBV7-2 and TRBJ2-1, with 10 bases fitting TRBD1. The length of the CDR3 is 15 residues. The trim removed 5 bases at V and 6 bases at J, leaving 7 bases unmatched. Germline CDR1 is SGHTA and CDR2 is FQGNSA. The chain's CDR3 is CASSQVGTGVNEQFF. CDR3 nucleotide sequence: TGTGCCAGCAGCCAAGTCGGGACAGGGGTCAATGAGCAGTTCTTC.

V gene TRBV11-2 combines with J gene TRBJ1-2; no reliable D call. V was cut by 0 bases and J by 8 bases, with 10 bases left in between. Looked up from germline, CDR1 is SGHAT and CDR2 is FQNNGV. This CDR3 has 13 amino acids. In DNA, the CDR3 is TGTGCCAGCAGCTTAGAAAGGTTGCGCGGCTACACCTTC. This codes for CASSLERLRGYTF.

The CDR3 DNA sequence: TGTGCCAGCAGCCAAGATCCACAGAATAATTCACCCCTCCACTTT. Its protein is CASSQDPQNNSPLHF. The J gene is TRBJ1-6, the V gene TRBV3-1; no clear D. The germline gives CDR1 LGHDT, CDR2 YNNKEL (reference sequence). This CDR3 has 15 residues. V was shortened by 0 bases and J by 5 bases, with 8 bases between the two germline ends.

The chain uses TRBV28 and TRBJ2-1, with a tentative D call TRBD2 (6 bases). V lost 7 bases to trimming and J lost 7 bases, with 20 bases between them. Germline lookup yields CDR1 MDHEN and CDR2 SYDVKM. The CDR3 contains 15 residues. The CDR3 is CASTRSGRVGNEQFF. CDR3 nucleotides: TGTGCCAGCACACGTTCCGGGAGAGTTGGGAATGAGCAGTTCTTC.

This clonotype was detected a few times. The CDR3 DNA reads TGCGCCAGCAGCCAAGGGGGTAGCGGGACCTACAATGAGCAGTTCTTC. It yields the protein CASSQGGSGTYNEQFF. The chain uses TRBV4-3 and TRBJ2-1, with TRBD2 matching 8 bases. V lost 1 base, J lost 2 bases, and 4 bases stayed unmatched. CDR1 and CDR2 from the germline V gene are LGHNA and YSLEER. The CDR3 loop spans 16 amino acids.

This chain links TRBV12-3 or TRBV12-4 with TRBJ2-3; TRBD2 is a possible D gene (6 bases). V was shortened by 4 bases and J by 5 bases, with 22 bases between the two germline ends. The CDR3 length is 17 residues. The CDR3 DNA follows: TGTGCCAGCAGTTGGACGAGCGGGCGCGAATGGGGAGATACGCAGTATTTT. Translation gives CASSWTSGREWGDTQYF.

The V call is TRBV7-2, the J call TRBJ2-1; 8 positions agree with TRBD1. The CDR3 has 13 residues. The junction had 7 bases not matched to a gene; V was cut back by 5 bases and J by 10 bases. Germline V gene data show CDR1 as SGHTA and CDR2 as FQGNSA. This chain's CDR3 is CASSPSWDREQFF. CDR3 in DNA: TGTGCCAGCAGCCCTAGCTGGGACAGGGAGCAGTTCTTC.

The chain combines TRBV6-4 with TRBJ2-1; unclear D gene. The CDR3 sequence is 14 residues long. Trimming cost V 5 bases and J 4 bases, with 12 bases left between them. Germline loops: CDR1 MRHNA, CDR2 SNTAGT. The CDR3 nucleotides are TGTGCCAGCAGTCTGGGCCCAAATTACAATGAGCAGTTCTTC. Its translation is CASSLGPNYNEQFF.

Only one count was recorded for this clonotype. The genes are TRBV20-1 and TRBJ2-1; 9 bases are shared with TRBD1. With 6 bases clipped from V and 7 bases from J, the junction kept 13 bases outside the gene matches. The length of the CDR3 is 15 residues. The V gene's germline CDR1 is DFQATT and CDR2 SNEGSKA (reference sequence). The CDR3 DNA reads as TGCAGTGCAGATATCCCGGGACAGGGTAGAAATGAGCAGTTCTTC. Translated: CSADIPGQGRNEQFF.

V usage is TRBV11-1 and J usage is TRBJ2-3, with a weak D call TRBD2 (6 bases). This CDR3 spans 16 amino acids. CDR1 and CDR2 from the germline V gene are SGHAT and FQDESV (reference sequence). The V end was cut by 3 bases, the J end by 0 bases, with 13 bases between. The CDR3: CASSFQGLPSTDTQYF. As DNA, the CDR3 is TGTGCCAGCAGCTTTCAAGGACTACCAAGCACAGATACGCAGTATTTT.

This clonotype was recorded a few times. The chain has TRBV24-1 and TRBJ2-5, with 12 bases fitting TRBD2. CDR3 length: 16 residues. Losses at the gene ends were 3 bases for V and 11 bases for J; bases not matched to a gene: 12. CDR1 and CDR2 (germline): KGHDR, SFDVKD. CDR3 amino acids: CATSDELAGGGNEQYF. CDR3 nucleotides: TGTGCCACCAGTGATGAACTAGCGGGAGGAGGTAATGAGCAGTACTTC.

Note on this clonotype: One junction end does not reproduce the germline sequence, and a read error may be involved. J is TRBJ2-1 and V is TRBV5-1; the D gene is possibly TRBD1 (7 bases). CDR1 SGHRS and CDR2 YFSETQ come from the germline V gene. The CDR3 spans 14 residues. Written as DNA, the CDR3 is TGCGCCAGCAGGTTGGAGGGGGCAGAAAATGAGCAGTTCTTC. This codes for CASRLEGAENEQFF.

The CDR3 region is CASSLSARTSGNEQFF. In nucleotides, the CDR3 is TGCGCCAGCAGCCTGTCCGCCCGGACTAGCGGAAATGAGCAGTTCTTC. The chain employs TRBV4-3 and TRBJ2-1, with 10 bases that match TRBD2. V dropped 4 bases and J dropped 7; count of bases not matched to a gene: 10. Germline V lookup: CDR1 LGHNA, CDR2 YSLEER. The CDR3 has 16 amino acids.

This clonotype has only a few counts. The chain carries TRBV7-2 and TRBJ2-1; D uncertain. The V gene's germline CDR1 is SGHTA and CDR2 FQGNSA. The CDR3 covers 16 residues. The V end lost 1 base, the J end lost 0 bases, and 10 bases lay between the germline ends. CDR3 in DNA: TGTGCCAGCAGCTTAGGTGTAGGCCGCTCCTACAATGAGCAGTTCTTC. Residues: CASSLGVGRSYNEQFF. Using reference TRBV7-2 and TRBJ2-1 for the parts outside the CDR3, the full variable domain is GAGVSQSPSNKVTEKGKDVELRCDPISGHTALYWYRQSLGQGLEFLIYFQGNSAPDKSGLPSDRFSAERTGGSVSTLTIQRTQQEDSAVYLCASSLGVGRSYNEQFFGPGTRLTVL.